The 6 T cell receptor beta chains reported below all come from one sample, sequenced in a study of tumor and adjacent non-tumor tissue in lung cancer. No cell sorting was done before RNA was extracted from the tissue. Three rounds of nested PCR, following a modified ARM-PCR protocol, produced the TCRbeta library. TCRdb used MiXCR to reprocess the multiplex PCR reads, holding one entry per CDR3 protein. This sample has tens of thousands of distinct CDR3 sequences, with 55% to 70% found just once. Material for sequencing was lung tumor tissue. These receptors all stem from a man over 45 with non-small cell lung cancer.

This clonotype has at least ten counts. The V call is TRBV12-3 or TRBV12-4, the J call TRBJ2-7, with TRBD2 as a possible D gene (6 bases). This CDR3 is 12 amino acids long. V lost 4 bases to trimming and J lost 4 bases, with 8 bases between them. The CDR3 region is CASSWDWYEQYF. In DNA form, the CDR3 reads TGTGCCAGCAGTTGGGACTGGTACGAGCAGTACTTC.

Notes on this clonotype: Since the CDR3 does not end with the conserved phenylalanine or tryptophan, this likely comes from a read error. The chain combines TRBV5-4 with TRBJ1-1, with a tentative D call TRBD1 (5 bases). Trimming took off 0 bases at V and 4 bases at J, with 10 bases between the two ends. The CDR3 runs 14 residues. Germline V gene data show CDR1 as SGHNT and CDR2 as YYREEE (reference sequence). The CDR3 DNA reads as TGTGCCAGCAGCTTGGGAGGGGTGGTCACTGAAGCTTTCGTT. Protein: CASSLGGVVTEAFV.

Many counts were recorded for this clonotype. The rearrangement uses TRBV10-3 and TRBJ2-1, with D perhaps matching TRBD2 (6 bases). V was clipped by 6 bases and J by 4 bases, with 10 bases between them. CDR3 length equals 13 residues. Germline V gene sequence: CDR1 ENHRY, CDR2 SYGVKD. CDR3 region: CAISFGGYNEQFF. The CDR3 DNA reads as TGTGCCATCAGCTTCGGGGGATACAATGAGCAGTTCTTC.

This clonotype showed up many times. The V and J genes are TRBV6-1 and TRBJ2-3, with 12 bases that match TRBD2. Germline trimming cut 6 bases from V and 0 bases from J; bases unmatched to any gene: 4. The CDR3 totals 16 residues. Germline V gives CDR1 MNHNS, CDR2 SASEGT. This chain's CDR3 is CASRRLAGVSTDTQYF. The CDR3 DNA sequence: TGTGCCAGCAGGCGACTAGCGGGGGTTAGCACAGATACGCAGTATTTT.

In the case of this clonotype: A much larger clone is a single base away; this may be a read error. This chain joins TRBV4-1 and TRBJ1-2; maybe TRBD1 (5 bases). This CDR3 has 17 residues. CDR1 is MGHRA and CDR2 is YSYEKL in the germline V gene. V gave up 2 bases and J gave up 6 bases, with 22 bases separating them. CDR3 region: CASSQSTRDPRTHGYTF. CDR3 in DNA: TGCGCCAGCAGCCAATCTACCCGGGACCCCCGTACGCATGGCTACACCTTC.

For this clonotype: Since a much larger clone is just one base distant, this may be a read error. The rearrangement joins TRBV29-1 to TRBJ2-3; D is unclear. Germline assignment: CDR1 SQVTM and CDR2 ANQGSEA. The V gene lost 0 bases and the J gene lost 6 bases, with 4 bases spanning the gap. The CDR3 sequence is 11 residues long. Written as DNA, the CDR3 is TGCAGCGTTGAAGATCGGGATACGCAGTATTTT. Protein: CSVEDRDTQYF.